These T cell receptor beta chains were read from a single sample in a study of Graves' ophthalmopathy and Graves' hyperthyroidism. Each CDR3 protein gets one entry after TCRdb re-called the multiplex PCR reads with MiXCR. The top ten hold 2% to 3% of the sample, which has some 370,000 distinct CDR3 sequences, about a sixth seen once. Sequenced sample: peripheral blood. All receptors derive from an adult woman with stable Graves' hyperthyroidism. Each CDR3 is given with its conserved first and last residue. The order of the fields is D gene, V gene, J gene, clone size, CDR3 protein, CDR3 DNA. A D gene is named only where the DNA matches it firmly. The listing skips clone size in some rows; elsewhere it reads once, few, many or a size class.

-	TRBV12-3/TRBV12-4	TRBJ1-5	many	CASSGPGHVPQHF	TGTGCCAGCAGTGGGCCGGGACATGTGCCCCAGCATTTT
TRBD2	TRBV7-2	TRBJ2-2	many	CASSPQLAGGPDGELFF	TGTGCCAGCAGCCCACAATTAGCGGGAGGGCCGGACGGGGAGCTGTTTTTT
-	TRBV6-5	TRBJ2-7	many	CASSSSQTSYEQYF	TGTGCCAGCAGTTCCTCCCAAACCTCCTACGAGCAGTACTTC
-	TRBV6-5	TRBJ2-5	many	CASSYSNPGETQYF	TGTGCCAGCAGTTACTCGAACCCAGGAGAGACCCAGTACTTC
-	TRBV2	TRBJ2-7	many	CASSEDPNRVEQYF	TGTGCCAGCAGTGAAGATCCCAACAGGGTCGAGCAGTACTTC
TRBD2	TRBV5-4	TRBJ2-7	many	CASSPRAGGRSYEQYF	TGTGCCAGCAGCCCACGCGCGGGCGGGAGATCCTACGAGCAGTACTTC
-	TRBV7-9	TRBJ1-1	many	CASSLPDRNTEAFF	TGTGCCAGCAGCCTCCCGGACAGGAACACTGAAGCTTTCTTT
-	TRBV3-1	TRBJ2-7	many	CASSQFRAYEQYF	TGTGCCAGCAGCCAATTCCGGGCCTACGAGCAGTACTTC
TRBD2	TRBV20-1	TRBJ2-5	few	CSALAGVWQETQYF	TGCAGTGCTCTAGCGGGAGTATGGCAAGAGACCCAGTACTTC
TRBD2	TRBV12-3/TRBV12-4	TRBJ2-7	many	CASSFGGTTGEQYF	TGTGCCAGCAGTTTCGGGGGGACCACCGGAGAGCAGTACTTC
-	TRBV11-2	TRBJ2-2	many	CASSPSWTGELFF	TGTGCCAGCAGTCCTAGCTGGACCGGGGAGCTGTTTTTT
-	TRBV20-1	TRBJ2-7	many	CSARDVRGQLDEQYF	TGCAGTGCTAGAGATGTGAGGGGACAACTCGACGAGCAGTACTTC
TRBD1	TRBV11-2	TRBJ1-2	many	CASSPRDRRYEGYTF	TGTGCCAGCAGCCCCCGGGACAGACGGTATGAGGGCTACACCTTC
-	TRBV18	TRBJ2-7	many	CASSPPGLKQYF	TGTGCCAGCTCACCTCCGGGACTTAAGCAGTACTTC
-	TRBV3-1	TRBJ2-5	-	CASSQARYPDKETQYF	TGTGCCAGCAGCCAAGCGCGTTATCCGGACAAAGAGACCCAGTACTTC
-	TRBV10-3	TRBJ1-1	many	CAISESGGGLTEAFF	TGTGCCATCAGTGAGTCCGGGGGGGGGTTGACTGAAGCTTTCTTT
-	TRBV12-3/TRBV12-4	TRBJ2-4	-	CASNAGAKNIQYF	TGTGCCAGCAACGCGGGCGCCAAAAACATTCAGTACTTC
-	TRBV6-2/TRBV6-3	TRBJ2-5	-	CASARERQETQYF	TGTGCCAGCGCTCGGGAGCGACAAGAGACCCAGTACTTC
-	TRBV12-3/TRBV12-4	TRBJ2-2	many	CASSPLDSGELFF	TGTGCCAGCAGTCCCTTAGATTCCGGGGAGCTGTTTTTT
TRBD2	TRBV24-1	TRBJ2-5	-	CATSAGRDMETQYF	TGTGCCACCAGTGCGGGGAGGGATATGGAGACCCAGTACTTC
TRBD2	TRBV6-1	TRBJ2-4	-	CASSTRPGTSGSSDIQYF	TGTGCCAGCAGTACAAGACCCGGGACTAGCGGGAGTTCGGACATTCAGTACTTC
-	TRBV6-1	TRBJ1-5	many	CASSEVPLDQPQHF	TGTGCCAGCAGTGAGGTTCCCCTTGATCAGCCCCAGCATTTT
-	TRBV7-2	TRBJ2-5	many	CASSRTYKETQYF	TGTGCCAGCAGCCGGACTTATAAAGAGACCCAGTACTTC
-	TRBV29-1	TRBJ2-2	many	CSVGMPGELFF	TGCAGCGTTGGGATGCCCGGGGAGCTGTTTTTT
-	TRBV6-5	TRBJ2-7	many	CASSYTTAYEQYF	TGTGCCAGCAGTTATACGACAGCCTACGAGCAGTACTTC
TRBD2	TRBV7-3	TRBJ2-5	-	CASSLASGSPETQYF	TGTGCCAGCAGCTTGGCTAGCGGGAGTCCAGAGACCCAGTACTTC
-	TRBV12-3/TRBV12-4	TRBJ1-1	-	CASSLGNEAFF	TGTGCCAGCAGTTTAGGGAACGAAGCTTTCTTT
-	TRBV6-5	TRBJ1-1	many	CASSYRGSGGTEAFF	TGTGCCAGCAGTTACCGGGGTAGCGGGGGCACTGAAGCTTTCTTT
-	TRBV27	TRBJ2-7	many	CASSPRLDSSYEQYF	TGTGCCAGCAGTCCAAGACTAGATTCCTCCTACGAGCAGTACTTC
-	TRBV6-2/TRBV6-3	TRBJ1-5	many	CASRNQIPSNQPQHF	TGTGCCAGCAGGAACCAGATCCCGAGCAATCAGCCCCAGCATTTT
TRBD1	TRBV6-1	TRBJ1-1	many	CASSGTGESRAFF	TGTGCCAGCAGTGGGACAGGGGAAAGTAGAGCTTTCTTT
-	TRBV19	TRBJ2-7	many	CAIGTGNIREQYF	TGTGCCATTGGAACAGGGAACATACGCGAGCAGTACTTC
-	TRBV20-1	TRBJ2-7	few	CSAIDPGQRRSYEQYF	TGCAGTGCCATAGACCCCGGACAACGCCGCTCCTACGAGCAGTACTTC
-	TRBV6-1	TRBJ2-4	many	CASSERQGAVKNIQYF	TGTGCCAGCAGTGAACGCCAGGGTGCGGTCAAAAACATTCAGTACTTC
-	TRBV11-2	TRBJ2-4	few	CASSLNYKNIQYF	TGTGCCAGCAGCTTAAATTACAAAAACATTCAGTACTTC
-	TRBV6-5	TRBJ1-1	-	CASSYASGGLNTEAFF	TGTGCCAGCAGTTACGCGTCGGGGGGCCTGAACACTGAAGCTTTCTTT
-	TRBV6-1	TRBJ2-7	many	CASSKRASRRNYEQYF	TGTGCCAGCAGTAAACGGGCTTCCCGAAGAAACTACGAGCAGTACTTC
-	TRBV28	TRBJ2-6	many	CASSSPGYTNVLTF	TGTGCCAGCAGTTCTCCGGGCTACACCAACGTCCTGACTTTC
-	TRBV6-2/TRBV6-3	TRBJ2-2	many	CASSYSRLNTGELFF	TGTGCCAGCAGTTACTCTAGGCTGAACACCGGGGAGCTGTTTTTT
-	TRBV28	TRBJ2-7	many	CASIGLTYEQYF	TGTGCCAGCATCGGACTTACCTACGAGCAGTACTTC
TRBD2	TRBV9	TRBJ2-5	-	CASSVVGGRLETQYF	TGTGCCAGCAGTGTTGTTGGCGGGAGGCTGGAGACCCAGTACTTC
-	TRBV11-2	TRBJ2-7	-	CASSFASVEQYF	TGTGCCAGCAGCTTCGCGAGCGTCGAGCAGTACTTC
-	TRBV28	TRBJ2-5	many	CASSFPGVLETQYF	TGTGCCAGCAGTTTTCCGGGTGTATTAGAGACCCAGTACTTC
-	TRBV12-3/TRBV12-4	TRBJ2-7	many	CASSQNRAYEQYF	TGTGCCAGCAGTCAGAACAGGGCCTACGAGCAGTACTTC
-	TRBV7-2	TRBJ2-5	many	CASSSWTGETQYF	TGTGCCAGCAGCTCATGGACCGGAGAGACCCAGTACTTC
-	TRBV11-2	TRBJ2-7	many	CASSLDGVKQYF	TGTGCCAGCAGCTTAGATGGCGTTAAACAGTACTTC
-	TRBV6-2/TRBV6-3	TRBJ1-5	-	CASSHVAGDSNQPQHF	TGTGCCAGCAGCCATGTGGCAGGGGATAGCAATCAGCCCCAGCATTTT
-	TRBV20-1	TRBJ2-7	many	CSARRWRESSYEQYF	TGCAGTGCTAGAAGATGGAGGGAGAGCTCCTACGAGCAGTACTTC
-	TRBV24-1	TRBJ2-3	many	CATSDFSRDSTDTQYF	TGTGCCACCAGTGATTTTAGTCGGGATAGCACAGATACGCAGTATTTT
-	TRBV12-3/TRBV12-4	TRBJ1-2	-	CASSFDSRGYTF	TGTGCCAGCAGCTTCGACAGCCGGGGCTACACCTTC
TRBD1	TRBV12-3/TRBV12-4	TRBJ2-5	many	CASSSTQTGVWETQYF	TGTGCCAGCAGTTCGACGCAGACAGGGGTTTGGGAGACCCAGTACTTC
-	TRBV28	TRBJ2-5	-	CASSLGSLRQRGTRTQYF	TGTGCCAGCAGTTTAGGTAGTTTACGACAGCGTGGGACGAGAACCCAGTACTTC